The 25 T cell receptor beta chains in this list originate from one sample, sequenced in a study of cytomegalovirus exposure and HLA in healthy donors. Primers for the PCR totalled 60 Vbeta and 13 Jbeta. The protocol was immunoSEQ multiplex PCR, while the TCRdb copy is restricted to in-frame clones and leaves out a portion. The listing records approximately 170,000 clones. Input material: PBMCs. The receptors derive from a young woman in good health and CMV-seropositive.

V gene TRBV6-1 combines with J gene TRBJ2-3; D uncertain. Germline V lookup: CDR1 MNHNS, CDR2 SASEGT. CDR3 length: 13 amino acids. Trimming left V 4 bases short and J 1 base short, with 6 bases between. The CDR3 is CASSARGTDTQYF. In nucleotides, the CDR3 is TGTGCCAGCAGTGCTCGGGGCACAGATACGCAGTATTTT.

CDR3 protein: CASSAWGTLSGNTIYF. In DNA form, the CDR3 reads TGTGCCAGCAGCGCATGGGGGACACTCTCTGGAAACACCATATATTTT. V is TRBV7-8 and J is TRBJ1-3, with TRBD1 as a possible D gene (6 bases). The ends were cut back, 5 bases at V and 0 bases at J, with 14 bases in the middle. Germline V gene data show CDR1 as SGHVS and CDR2 as FQNEAQ. The length of the CDR3 is 16 residues.

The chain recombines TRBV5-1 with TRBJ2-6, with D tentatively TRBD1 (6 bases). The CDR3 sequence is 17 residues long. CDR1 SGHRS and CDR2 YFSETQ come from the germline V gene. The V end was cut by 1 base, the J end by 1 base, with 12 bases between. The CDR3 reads CASSLTGLVSGANVLTF. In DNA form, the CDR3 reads TGCGCCAGCAGCTTGACAGGGCTCGTGTCTGGGGCCAACGTCCTGACTTTC. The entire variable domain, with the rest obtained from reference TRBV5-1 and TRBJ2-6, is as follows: KAGVTQTPRYLIKTRGQQVTLSCSPISGHRSVSWYQQTPGQGLQFLFEYFSETQRNKGNFPGRFSGRQFSNSRSEMNVSTLELGDSALYLCASSLTGLVSGANVLTFGAGSRLTVL.

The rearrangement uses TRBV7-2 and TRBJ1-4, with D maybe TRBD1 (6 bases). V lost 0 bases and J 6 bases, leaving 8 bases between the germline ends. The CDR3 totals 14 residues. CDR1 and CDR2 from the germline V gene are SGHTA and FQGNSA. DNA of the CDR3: TGTGCCAGCAGCTTAGCCAGGGGTTATGAAAAACTGTTTTTT. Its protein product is CASSLARGYEKLFF.

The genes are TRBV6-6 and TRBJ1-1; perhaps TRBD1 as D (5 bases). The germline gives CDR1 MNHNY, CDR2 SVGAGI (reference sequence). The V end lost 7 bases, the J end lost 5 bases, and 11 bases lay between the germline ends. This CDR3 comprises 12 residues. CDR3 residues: CASKGGATEAFF. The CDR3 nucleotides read TGTGCCAGCAAAGGAGGGGCGACTGAAGCTTTCTTT.

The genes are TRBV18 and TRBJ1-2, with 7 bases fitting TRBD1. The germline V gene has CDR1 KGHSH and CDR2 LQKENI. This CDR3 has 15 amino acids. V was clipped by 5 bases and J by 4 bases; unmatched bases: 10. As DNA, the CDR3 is TGTGCCAGCTCAACCTACAGGGGAGAGGGCTATGGCTACACCTTC. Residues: CASSTYRGEGYGYTF.

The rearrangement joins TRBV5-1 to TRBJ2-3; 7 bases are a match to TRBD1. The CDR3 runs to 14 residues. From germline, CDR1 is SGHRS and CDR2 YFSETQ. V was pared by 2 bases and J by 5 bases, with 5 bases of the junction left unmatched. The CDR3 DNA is TGCGCCAGCAGCTTAACAGGGGCCGTAGATACGCAGTATTTT. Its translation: CASSLTGAVDTQYF.

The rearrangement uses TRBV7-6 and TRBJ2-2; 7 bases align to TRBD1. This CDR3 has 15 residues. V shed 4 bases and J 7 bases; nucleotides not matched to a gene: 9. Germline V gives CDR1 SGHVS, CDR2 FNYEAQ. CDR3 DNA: TGTGCCAGCAGCTCCCAGACAGGGATGAGCGGGGAGCTGTTTTTT. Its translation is CASSSQTGMSGELFF.

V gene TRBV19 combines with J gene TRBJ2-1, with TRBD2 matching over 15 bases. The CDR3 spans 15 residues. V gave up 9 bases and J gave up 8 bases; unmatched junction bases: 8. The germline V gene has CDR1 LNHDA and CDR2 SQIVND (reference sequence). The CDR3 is CASAPRTSGRDEQFF. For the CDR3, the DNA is TGTGCCAGCGCCCCCAGGACTAGCGGGAGGGATGAGCAGTTCTTC.

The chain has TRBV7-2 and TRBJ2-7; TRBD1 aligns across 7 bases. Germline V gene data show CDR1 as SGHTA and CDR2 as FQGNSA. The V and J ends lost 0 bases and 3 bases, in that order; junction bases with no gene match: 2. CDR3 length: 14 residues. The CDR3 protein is CASSLARDSYEQYF. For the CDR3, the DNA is TGTGCCAGCAGCTTAGCCCGGGACAGCTACGAGCAGTACTTC.

The CDR3 loop reads CASSLGTGKIEKLFF. The CDR3 DNA reads as TGCGCCAGCAGCTTGGGGACAGGGAAAATTGAAAAACTGTTTTTT. V usage is TRBV5-1 and J usage is TRBJ1-4; TRBD1 matches 8 bases. The germline V gene has CDR1 SGHRS and CDR2 YFSETQ. The CDR3 is 15 residues long. J lost 7 bases, V lost 0 bases, and 5 bases had no gene match.

CDR3 residues: CASSPRTSGMWYEQYF. The CDR3 DNA sequence: TGTGCCAGCAGCCCCCGGACTAGCGGGATGTGGTACGAGCAGTACTTC. The gene calls are TRBV7-9 and TRBJ2-7; 12 nucleotides match TRBD2. Germline CDR1 and CDR2: SEHNR and FQNEAQ (reference sequence). The CDR3 runs 16 residues. With 5 bases clipped from V and 4 bases from J, the junction kept 9 bases outside the gene matches.

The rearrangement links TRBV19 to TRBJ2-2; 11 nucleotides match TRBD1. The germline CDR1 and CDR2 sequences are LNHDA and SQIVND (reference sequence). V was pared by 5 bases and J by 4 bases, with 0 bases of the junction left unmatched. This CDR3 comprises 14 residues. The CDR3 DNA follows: TGTGCCAGTAGTGGGACAGGGGGCACCGGGGAGCTGTTTTTT. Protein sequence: CASSGTGGTGELFF.

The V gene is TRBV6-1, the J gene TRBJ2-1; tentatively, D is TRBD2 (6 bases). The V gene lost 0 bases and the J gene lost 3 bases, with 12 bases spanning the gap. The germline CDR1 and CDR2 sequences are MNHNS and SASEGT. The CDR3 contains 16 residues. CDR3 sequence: CASSEAGSGIYNEQFF. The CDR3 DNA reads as TGTGCCAGCAGTGAAGCGGGTAGCGGAATCTACAATGAGCAGTTCTTC.

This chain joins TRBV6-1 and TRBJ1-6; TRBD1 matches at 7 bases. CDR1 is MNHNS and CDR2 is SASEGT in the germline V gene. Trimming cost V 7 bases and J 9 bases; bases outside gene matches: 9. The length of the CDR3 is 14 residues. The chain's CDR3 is CASIYQGVGSPLHF. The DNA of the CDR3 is TGTGCCAGCATTTATCAGGGGGTAGGTTCACCCCTCCACTTT.

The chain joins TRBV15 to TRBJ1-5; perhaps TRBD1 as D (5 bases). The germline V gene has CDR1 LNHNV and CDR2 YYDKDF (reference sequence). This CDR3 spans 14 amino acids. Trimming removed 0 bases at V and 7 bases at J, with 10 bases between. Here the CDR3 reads CATSREGSGQPQHF. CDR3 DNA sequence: TGTGCCACCAGCAGAGAGGGCTCAGGGCAGCCCCAGCATTTT. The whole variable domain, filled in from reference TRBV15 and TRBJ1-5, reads DAMVIQNPRYQVTQFGKPVTLSCSQTLNHNVMYWYQQKSSQAPKLLFHYYDKDFNNEADTPDNFQSRRPNTSFCFLDIRSPGLGDTAMYLCATSREGSGQPQHFGDGTRLSIL.

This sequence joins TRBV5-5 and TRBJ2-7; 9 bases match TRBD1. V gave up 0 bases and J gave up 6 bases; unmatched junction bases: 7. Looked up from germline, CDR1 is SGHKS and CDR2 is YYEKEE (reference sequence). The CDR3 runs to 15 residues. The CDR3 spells CASSLGVGQGIEQYF. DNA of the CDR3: TGTGCCAGCAGCTTGGGAGTGGGACAGGGTATCGAGCAGTACTTC.

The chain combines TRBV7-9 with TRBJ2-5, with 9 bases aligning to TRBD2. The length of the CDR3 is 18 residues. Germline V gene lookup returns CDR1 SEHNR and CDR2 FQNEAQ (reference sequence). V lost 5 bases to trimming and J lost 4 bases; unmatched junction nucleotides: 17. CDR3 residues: CASSRDERWTSAGETQYF. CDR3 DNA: TGTGCCAGCAGCCGCGATGAGAGATGGACTAGCGCGGGAGAGACCCAGTACTTC.

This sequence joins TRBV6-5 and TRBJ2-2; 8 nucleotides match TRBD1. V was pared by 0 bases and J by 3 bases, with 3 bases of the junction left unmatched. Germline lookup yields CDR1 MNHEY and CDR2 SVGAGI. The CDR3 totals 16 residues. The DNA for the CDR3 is TGTGCCAGCAGTTACTCGACAGGGGCCGACACCGGGGAGCTGTTTTTT. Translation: CASSYSTGADTGELFF.

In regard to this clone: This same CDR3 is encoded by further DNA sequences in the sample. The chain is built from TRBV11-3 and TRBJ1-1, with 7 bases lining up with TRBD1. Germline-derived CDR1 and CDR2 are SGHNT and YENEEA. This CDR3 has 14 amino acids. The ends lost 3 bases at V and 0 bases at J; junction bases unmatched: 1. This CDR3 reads CASSLTGLNTEAFF. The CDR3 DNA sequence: TGTGCCAGCAGCTTGACAGGGTTGAACACTGAAGCTTTCTTT. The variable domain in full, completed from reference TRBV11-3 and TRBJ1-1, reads EAGVVQSPRYKIIEKKQPVAFWCNPISGHNTLYWYLQNLGQGPELLIRYENEEAVDDSQLPKDRFSAERLKGVDSTLKIQPAELGDSAVYLCASSLTGLNTEAFFGQGTRLTVV.

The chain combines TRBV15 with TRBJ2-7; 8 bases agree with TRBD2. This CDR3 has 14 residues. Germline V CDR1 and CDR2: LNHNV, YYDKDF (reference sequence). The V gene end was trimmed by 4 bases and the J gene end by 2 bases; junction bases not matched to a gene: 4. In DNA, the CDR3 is TGTGCCACCAGCATCGGGACTAGTACCTACGAGCAGTACTTC. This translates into CATSIGTSTYEQYF.

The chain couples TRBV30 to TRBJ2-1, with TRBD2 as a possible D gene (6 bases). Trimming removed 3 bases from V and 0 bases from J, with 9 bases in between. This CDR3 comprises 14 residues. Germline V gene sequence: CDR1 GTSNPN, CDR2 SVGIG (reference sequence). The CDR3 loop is CAWRLTSSYNEQFF. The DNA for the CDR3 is TGTGCCTGGAGGCTGACTAGCTCCTACAATGAGCAGTTCTTC.

Here the CDR3 DNA reads TGTGCCAGCAGTTTTTTAACCGGGGAGCTGTTTTTT. This translates into CASSFLTGELFF. This chain uses TRBV27 with TRBJ2-2; D unclear. CDR3 length: 12 residues. The V end was cut by 3 bases, the J end by 5 bases, with 4 bases between. In germline, CDR1 is MNHEY, CDR2 SMNVEV (reference sequence).

The CDR3 here is CASSSGDSLYF. CDR3 sequence (DNA): TGTGCCAGCAGCTCGGGGGACAGTCTTTACTTC. The chain couples TRBV7-2 to TRBJ2-4, with D perhaps TRBD1 (7 bases). From germline, CDR1 is SGHTA and CDR2 FQGNSA. The V gene lost 4 bases and the J gene lost 16 bases, with 14 bases spanning the gap. The CDR3 is made up of 11 amino acids.

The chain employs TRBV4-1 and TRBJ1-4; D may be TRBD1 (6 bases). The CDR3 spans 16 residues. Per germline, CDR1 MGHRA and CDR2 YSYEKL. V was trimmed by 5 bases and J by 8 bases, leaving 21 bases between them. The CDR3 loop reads CASSAIRGGRREKLFF. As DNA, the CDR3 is TGCGCCAGCAGCGCCATCCGCGGGGGGCGTAGGGAAAAACTGTTTTTT.